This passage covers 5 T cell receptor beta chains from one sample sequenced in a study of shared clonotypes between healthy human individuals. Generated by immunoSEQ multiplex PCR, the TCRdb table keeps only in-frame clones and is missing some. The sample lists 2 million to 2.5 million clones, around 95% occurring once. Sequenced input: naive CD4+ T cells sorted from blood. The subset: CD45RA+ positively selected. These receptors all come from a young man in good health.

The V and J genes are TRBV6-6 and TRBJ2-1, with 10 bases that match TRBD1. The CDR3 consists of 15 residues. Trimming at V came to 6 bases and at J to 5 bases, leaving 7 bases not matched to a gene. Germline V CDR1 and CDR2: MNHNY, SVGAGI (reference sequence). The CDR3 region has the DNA TGTGCCAGCAGGTCCAGACAGGGGGCCCACAATGAGCAGTTCTTC. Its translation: CASRSRQGAHNEQFF.

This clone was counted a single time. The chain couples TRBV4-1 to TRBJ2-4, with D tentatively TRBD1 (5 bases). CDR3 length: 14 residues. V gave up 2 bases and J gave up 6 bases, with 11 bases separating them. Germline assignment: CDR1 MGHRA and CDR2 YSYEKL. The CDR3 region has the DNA TGCGCCAGCAGCCAACCAGGGTTGGGAAACATTCAGTACTTC. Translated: CASSQPGLGNIQYF.

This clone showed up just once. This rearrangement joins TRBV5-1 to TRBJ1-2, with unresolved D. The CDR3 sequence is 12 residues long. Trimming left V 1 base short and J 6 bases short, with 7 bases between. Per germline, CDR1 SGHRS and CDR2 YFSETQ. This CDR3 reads CASSLTLDGYTF. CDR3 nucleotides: TGCGCCAGCAGCTTGACGTTAGATGGCTACACCTTC.

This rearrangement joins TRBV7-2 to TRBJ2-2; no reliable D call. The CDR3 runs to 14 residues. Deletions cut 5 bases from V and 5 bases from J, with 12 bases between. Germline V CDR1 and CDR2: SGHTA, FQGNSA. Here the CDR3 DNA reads TGTGCCAGCAGCCCCCGGAGAACGACCGGGGAGCTGTTTTTT. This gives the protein CASSPRRTTGELFF.

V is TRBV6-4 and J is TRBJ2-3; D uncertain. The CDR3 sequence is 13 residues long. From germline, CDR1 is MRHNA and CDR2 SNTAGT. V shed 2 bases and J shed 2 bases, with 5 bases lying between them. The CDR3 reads CASSDSDTDTQYF. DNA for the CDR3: TGTGCCAGCAGTGACAGTGACACAGATACGCAGTATTTT.